This T cell receptor beta chain was retrieved from a study of identical twins. Findings of the study overall: The study reached conclusions through statistical analysis that was cross-sectional, not following the same donors.

In germline, CDR1 is DFQATT, CDR2 SNEGSKA (reference sequence). Trimming left V 6 bases short and J 0 bases short, with 18 bases between. The CDR3 has 16 residues. One entry per CDR3 protein, called by TCRdb with MiXCR from the 5' RACE reads. Altogether 500,000 to 550,000 distinct CDR3 sequences are present, around 22% being singletons, with the ten largest covering about 0.48%. This clonotype was observed a handful of times. As yet, its antigen is unknown. The same data also contributed to another study, on yellow fever vaccine responses in identical twins.

Sequenced sample: CD4+ T cells sorted from blood. This clonotype was sampled from a woman younger than 30 in good health. This sequence joins TRBV20-1 and TRBJ2-1, with TRBD2 as a possible D gene (6 bases). The CDR3 DNA is TGCAGTGCCCACGGAAAGGGACTCAGCTCCTACAATGAGCAGTTCTTC. Translating gives CSAHGKGLSSYNEQFF.